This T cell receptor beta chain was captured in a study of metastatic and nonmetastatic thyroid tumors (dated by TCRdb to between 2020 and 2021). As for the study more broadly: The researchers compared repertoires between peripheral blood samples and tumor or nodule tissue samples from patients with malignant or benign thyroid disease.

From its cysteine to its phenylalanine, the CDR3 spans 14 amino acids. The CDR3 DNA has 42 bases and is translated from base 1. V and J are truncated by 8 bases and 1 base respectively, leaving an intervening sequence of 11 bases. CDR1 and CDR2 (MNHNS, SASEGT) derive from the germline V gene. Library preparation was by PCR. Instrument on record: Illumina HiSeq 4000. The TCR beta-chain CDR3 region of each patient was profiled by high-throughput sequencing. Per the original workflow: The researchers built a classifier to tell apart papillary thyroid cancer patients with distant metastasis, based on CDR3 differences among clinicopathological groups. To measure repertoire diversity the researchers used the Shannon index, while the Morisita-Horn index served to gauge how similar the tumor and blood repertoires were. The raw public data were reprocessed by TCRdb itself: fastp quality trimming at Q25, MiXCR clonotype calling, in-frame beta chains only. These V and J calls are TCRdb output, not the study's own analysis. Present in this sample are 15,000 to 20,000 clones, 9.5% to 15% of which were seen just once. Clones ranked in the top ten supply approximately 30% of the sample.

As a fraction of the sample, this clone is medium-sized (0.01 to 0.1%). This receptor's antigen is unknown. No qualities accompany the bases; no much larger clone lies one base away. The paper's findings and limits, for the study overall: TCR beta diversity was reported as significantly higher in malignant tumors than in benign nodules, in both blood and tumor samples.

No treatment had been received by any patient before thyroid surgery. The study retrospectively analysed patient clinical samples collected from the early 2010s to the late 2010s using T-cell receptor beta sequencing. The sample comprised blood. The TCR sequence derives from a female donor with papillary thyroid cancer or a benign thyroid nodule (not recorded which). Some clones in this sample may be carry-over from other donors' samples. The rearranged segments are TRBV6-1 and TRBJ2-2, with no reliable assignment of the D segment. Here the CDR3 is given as CASGQTMNTGELFF. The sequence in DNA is TGTGCCAGCGGGCAGACAATGAACACCGGGGAGCTGTTTTTT.